This T cell receptor beta chain originates from a study of shared T cell receptors in the human thymus. Trimming took off 0 bases at V and 8 bases at J, with 12 bases between the two ends. This CDR3 has 15 amino acids. CDR1 SGHRS and CDR2 YFSETQ come from the germline V gene. Clones were read by immunoSEQ multiplex PCR, and TCRdb kept only the in-frame ones, dropping some. Of about 730,000 clones in the sample, approximately 85% were seen once. A few counts support this clone. This same sample was also taken into another study, of human thymus T cells. Turning to that study: Congenital heart defects were the reason for the corrective surgery that the donors, healthy Finnish infants, were having. V and J gene usage appeared biased in thymic and blood repertoires.

This TCR was recovered from a girl under three years old with a congenital heart defect. This chain uses TRBV5-1 with TRBJ1-6; tentatively, D is TRBD1 (6 bases). The source material was thymocytes. For the CDR3, the DNA is TGCGCCAGCAGCTTGGACAGGGTTGACTATTCACCCCTCCACTTT. This sequence encodes CASSLDRVDYSPLHF.